Presented here are 14 T cell receptor beta chains from one specimen sequenced in a study of blood T cell repertoires in COVID-19. The protocol was immunoSEQ multiplex PCR, while the TCRdb copy is restricted to in-frame clones and leaves out a portion. Counted here are hundreds of thousands of clones, 75% to 90% occurring once; the ten biggest clones make up over 1.2%. Sequencing was done on a sample of peripheral blood. The receptors originated from a middle-aged woman who had recovered from COVID-19.

The rearrangement uses TRBV7-9 and TRBJ1-4; 7 bases align to TRBD1. V lost 5 bases, J lost 6 bases, and 0 bases stayed unmatched. The CDR3 totals 12 residues. Germline V CDR1 and CDR2: SEHNR, FQNEAQ (reference sequence). CDR3 region: CASSGQDEKLFF. As DNA, the CDR3 is TGTGCCAGCAGCGGACAGGATGAAAAACTGTTTTTT.

The CDR3 region is CASSLWQSTNEKLFF. CDR3 DNA: TGTGCCAGCAGCTTGTGGCAGTCAACTAATGAAAAACTGTTTTTT. The chain joins TRBV5-6 to TRBJ1-4, with D unclear. Germline CDR1 is SGHDT and CDR2 is YYEEEE. The CDR3 extends over 15 amino acids. The V end was cut by 1 base, the J end by 0 bases, with 7 bases between.

The rearrangement joins TRBV2 to TRBJ2-3; 7 bases align to TRBD1. V lost 11 bases, J lost 5 bases, and 4 bases stayed unmatched. The CDR3 has 11 amino acids. Germline loops: CDR1 SNHLY, CDR2 FYNNEI. The CDR3 sequence: CADRVGDTQYF. As DNA, the CDR3 is TGTGCCGACAGGGTTGGAGATACGCAGTATTTT. Drawing the rest from reference TRBV2 and TRBJ2-3, the complete variable domain is EPEVTQTPSHQVTQMGQEVILRCVPISNHLYFYWYRQILGQKVEFLVSFYNNEISEKSEIFDDQFSVERPDGSNFTLKIRSTKLEDSAMYFCADRVGDTQYFGPGTRLTVL.

This clone was observed once. The chain uses TRBV6-5 and TRBJ2-7; D is undetermined. Trimming shortened V by 5 bases and J by 7 bases, and 9 bases separated the two germline ends. Germline assignment: CDR1 MNHEY and CDR2 SVGAGI. This CDR3 is built from 11 residues. The CDR3 region has the DNA TGTGCCAGCAGTAATACATTGGAGCAGTACTTC. This encodes CASSNTLEQYF.

The chain is built from TRBV5-1 and TRBJ1-2; no clear D gene. The germline V gene encodes CDR1 SGHRS and CDR2 YFSETQ. V was shortened by 7 bases and J by 6 bases, with 16 bases between the two germline ends. The length of the CDR3 is 13 residues. The CDR3 loop reads CASSFAEVDGYTF. The CDR3 region has the DNA TGCGCCAGCTCCTTCGCCGAGGTAGATGGCTACACCTTC.

The rearrangement joins TRBV15 to TRBJ1-2, with D unclear. CDR1 and CDR2 (germline): LNHNV, YYDKDF (reference sequence). This CDR3 contains 12 residues. The V end lost 0 bases, the J end lost 8 bases, and 7 bases lay between the germline ends. The CDR3 sequence is CATSRDAGGYTF. CDR3 DNA sequence: TGTGCCACCAGCAGAGATGCGGGCGGCTACACCTTC. Full variable domain (missing parts from reference TRBV15 and TRBJ1-2): DAMVIQNPRYQVTQFGKPVTLSCSQTLNHNVMYWYQQKSSQAPKLLFHYYDKDFNNEADTPDNFQSRRPNTSFCFLDIRSPGLGDTAMYLCATSRDAGGYTFGSGTRLTVV.

The chain links TRBV27 to TRBJ2-2; D call uncertain. The germline V gene encodes CDR1 MNHEY and CDR2 SMNVEV (reference sequence). This CDR3 has 14 amino acids. V shed 5 bases and J shed 0 bases, with 7 bases lying between them. The CDR3 loop is CASSLNPNTGELFF. The DNA for the CDR3 is TGTGCCAGCAGTCTAAATCCGAACACCGGGGAGCTGTTTTTT.

The V gene is TRBV27, the J gene TRBJ1-1; 9 nucleotides align to TRBD1. CDR3 length: 13 amino acids. In germline, CDR1 is MNHEY, CDR2 SMNVEV (reference sequence). Trimming removed 3 bases from V and 10 bases from J; junction bases left unmatched: 6. The CDR3, as DNA: TGTGCCAGCAGTTTCGGGACAGGGATTGCAGCTTTCTTT. Amino acids: CASSFGTGIAAFF.

The chain is built from TRBV10-3 and TRBJ1-2, with 7 bases aligning to TRBD1. The CDR3 runs 14 residues. The germline V gene encodes CDR1 ENHRY and CDR2 SYGVKD. Germline trimming cut 5 bases from V and 6 bases from J; bases unmatched to any gene: 9. CDR3 protein: CAISTPIQGNGYTF. The CDR3 nucleotides read TGTGCCATCAGTACCCCGATACAGGGGAATGGCTACACCTTC.

The rearrangement uses TRBV7-9 and TRBJ2-7, with 10 bases aligning to TRBD1. Germline loops: CDR1 SEHNR, CDR2 FQNEAQ (reference sequence). V lost 5 bases and J lost 9; bases outside the gene matches: 7. This CDR3 comprises 13 residues. The CDR3 nucleotides read TGTGCCAGCAGCCTTGACAGGGGGCTCCGGCAGTACTTC. It specifies CASSLDRGLRQYF.

This chain uses TRBV7-2 with TRBJ1-1; the D gene is possibly TRBD1 (5 bases). The CDR3 covers 14 residues. CDR1 SGHTA and CDR2 FQGNSA come from the germline V gene. Deletions cut 3 bases from V and 5 bases from J, with 13 bases between. This CDR3 is CASSFQGKGTEAFF. DNA for the CDR3: TGTGCCAGCAGCTTTCAGGGCAAGGGAACTGAAGCTTTCTTT.

The V and J genes are TRBV2 and TRBJ2-7; D possibly corresponds to TRBD1 (6 bases). V lost 6 bases to trimming and J lost 5 bases, with 14 bases between them. This CDR3 region has 13 residues. The germline gives CDR1 SNHLY, CDR2 FYNNEI. Written as DNA, the CDR3 is TGTGCCAGCAGCCTGGAACAGGGTAACGAGCAGTACTTC. Its protein product is CASSLEQGNEQYF. Variable domain in full (rest from reference TRBV2 and TRBJ2-7): EPEVTQTPSHQVTQMGQEVILRCVPISNHLYFYWYRQILGQKVEFLVSFYNNEISEKSEIFDDQFSVERPDGSNFTLKIRSTKLEDSAMYFCASSLEQGNEQYFGPGTRLTVT.

The rearrangement joins TRBV3-1 (or the pseudogene TRBV3-2) to TRBJ1-2; D ambiguous. The germline V gene has CDR1 LGHDT and CDR2 YNNKEL (reference sequence). The ends were cut back, 2 bases at V and 3 bases at J, with 4 bases in the middle. The CDR3 extends over 12 amino acids. The CDR3 nucleotides are TGTGCCAGCAGCCAACTACACTATGGCTACACCTTC. It yields the protein CASSQLHYGYTF.

The rearrangement uses TRBV3-1 (or the pseudogene TRBV3-2) and TRBJ2-7, with 9 bases aligning to TRBD1. Per the germline V gene, CDR1 is LGHDT and CDR2 is YNNKEL (reference sequence). CDR3 length equals 17 residues. The V and J ends lost 2 bases and 7 bases, in that order; junction bases with no gene match: 15. The CDR3 DNA reads as TGTGCCAGCAGCCAACCCCGTTTGAACAGGGGGCGCATTGAGCAGTACTTC. Protein: CASSQPRLNRGRIEQYF.